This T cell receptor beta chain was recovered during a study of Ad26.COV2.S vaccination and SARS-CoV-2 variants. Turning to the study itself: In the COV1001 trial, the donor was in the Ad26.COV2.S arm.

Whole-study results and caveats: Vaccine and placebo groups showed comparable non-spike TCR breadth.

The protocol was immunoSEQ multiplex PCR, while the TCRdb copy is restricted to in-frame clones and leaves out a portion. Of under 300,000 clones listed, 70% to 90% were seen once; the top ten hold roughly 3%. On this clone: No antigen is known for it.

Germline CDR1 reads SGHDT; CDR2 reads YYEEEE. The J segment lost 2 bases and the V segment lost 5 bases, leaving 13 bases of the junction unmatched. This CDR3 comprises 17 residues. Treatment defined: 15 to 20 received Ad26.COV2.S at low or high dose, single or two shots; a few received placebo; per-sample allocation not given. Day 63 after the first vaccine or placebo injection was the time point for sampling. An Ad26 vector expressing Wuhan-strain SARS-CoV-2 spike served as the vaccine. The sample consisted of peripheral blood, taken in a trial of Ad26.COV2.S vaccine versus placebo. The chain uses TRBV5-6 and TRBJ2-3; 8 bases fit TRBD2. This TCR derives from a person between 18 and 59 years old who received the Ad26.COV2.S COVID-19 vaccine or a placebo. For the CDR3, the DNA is TGTGCCAGCAGGTTAACCCTACTAGCGGAGCCCACAGATACGCAGTATTTT. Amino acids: CASRLTLLAEPTDTQYF.